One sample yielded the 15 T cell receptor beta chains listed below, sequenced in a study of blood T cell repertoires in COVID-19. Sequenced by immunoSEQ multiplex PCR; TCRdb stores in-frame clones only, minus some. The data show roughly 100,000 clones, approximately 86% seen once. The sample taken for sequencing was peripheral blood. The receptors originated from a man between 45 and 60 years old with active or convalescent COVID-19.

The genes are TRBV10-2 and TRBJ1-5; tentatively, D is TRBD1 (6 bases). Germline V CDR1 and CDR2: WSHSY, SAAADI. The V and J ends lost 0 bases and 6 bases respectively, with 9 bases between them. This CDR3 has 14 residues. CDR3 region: CASSESGGGQPQHF. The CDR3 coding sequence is TGCGCCAGCAGTGAGTCAGGGGGGGGTCAGCCCCAGCATTTT.

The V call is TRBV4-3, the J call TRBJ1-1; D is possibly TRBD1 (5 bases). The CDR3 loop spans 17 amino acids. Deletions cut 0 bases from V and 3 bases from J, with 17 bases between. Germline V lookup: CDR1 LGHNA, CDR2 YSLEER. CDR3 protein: CASSQDSHGSRDTEAFF. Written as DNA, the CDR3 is TGCGCCAGCAGCCAAGATTCACACGGGAGCAGGGACACTGAAGCTTTCTTT.

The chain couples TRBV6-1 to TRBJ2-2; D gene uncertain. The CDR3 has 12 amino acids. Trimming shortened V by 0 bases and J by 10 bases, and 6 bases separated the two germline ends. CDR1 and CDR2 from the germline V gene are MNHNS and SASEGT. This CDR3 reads CASSEAVLELFF. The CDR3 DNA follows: TGTGCCAGCAGTGAAGCTGTTCTGGAGCTGTTTTTT.

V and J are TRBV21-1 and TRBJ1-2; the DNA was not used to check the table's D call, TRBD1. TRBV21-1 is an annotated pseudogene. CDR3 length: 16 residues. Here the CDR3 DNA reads TGTGCCAGTCCGAAGTCCCGACAGATTCCTAACTATGGCTACACCTTC. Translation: CASPKSRQIPNYGYTF.

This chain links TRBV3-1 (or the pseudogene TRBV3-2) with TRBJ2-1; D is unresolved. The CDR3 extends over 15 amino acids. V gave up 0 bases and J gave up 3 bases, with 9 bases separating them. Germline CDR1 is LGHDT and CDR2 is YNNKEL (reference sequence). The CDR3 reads CASSQDLVSYNEQFF. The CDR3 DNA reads TGTGCCAGCAGCCAAGATCTCGTCAGCTACAATGAGCAGTTCTTC.

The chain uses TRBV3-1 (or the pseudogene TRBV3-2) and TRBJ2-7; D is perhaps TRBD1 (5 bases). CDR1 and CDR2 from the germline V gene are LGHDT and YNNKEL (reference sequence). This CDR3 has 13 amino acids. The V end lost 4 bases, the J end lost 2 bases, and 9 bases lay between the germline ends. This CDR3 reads CASSLRQTYEQYF. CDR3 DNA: TGTGCCAGCAGCCTAAGACAGACCTACGAGCAGTACTTC.

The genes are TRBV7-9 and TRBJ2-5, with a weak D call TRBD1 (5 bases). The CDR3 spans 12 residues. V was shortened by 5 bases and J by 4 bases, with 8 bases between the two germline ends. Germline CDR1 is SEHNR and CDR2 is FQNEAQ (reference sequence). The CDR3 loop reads CASSGAGETQYF. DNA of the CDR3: TGTGCCAGCAGCGGGGCAGGAGAGACCCAGTACTTC.

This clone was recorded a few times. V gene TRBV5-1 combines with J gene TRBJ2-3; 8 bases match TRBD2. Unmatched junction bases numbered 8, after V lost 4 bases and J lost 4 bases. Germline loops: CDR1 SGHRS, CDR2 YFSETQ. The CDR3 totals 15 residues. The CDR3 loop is CASSPAGRVADTQYF. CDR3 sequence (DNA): TGCGCCAGCAGCCCGGCCGGGAGGGTGGCAGATACGCAGTATTTT. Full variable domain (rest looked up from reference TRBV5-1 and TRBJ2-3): KAGVTQTPRYLIKTRGQQVTLSCSPISGHRSVSWYQQTPGQGLQFLFEYFSETQRNKGNFPGRFSGRQFSNSRSEMNVSTLELGDSALYLCASSPAGRVADTQYFGPGTRLTVL.

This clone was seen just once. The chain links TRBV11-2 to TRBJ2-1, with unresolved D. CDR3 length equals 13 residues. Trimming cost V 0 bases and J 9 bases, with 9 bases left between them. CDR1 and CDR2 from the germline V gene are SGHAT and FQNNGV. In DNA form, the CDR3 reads TGTGCCAGCAGCTTAGATCTGACACCTGAGCAGTTCTTC. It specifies CASSLDLTPEQFF.

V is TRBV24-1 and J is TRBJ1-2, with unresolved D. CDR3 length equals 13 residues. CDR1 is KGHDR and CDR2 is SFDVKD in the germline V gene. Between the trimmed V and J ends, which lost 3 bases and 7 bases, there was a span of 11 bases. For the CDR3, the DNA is TGTGCCACCAGTGATAACCGGGGAAGTGGCTACACCTTC. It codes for CATSDNRGSGYTF.

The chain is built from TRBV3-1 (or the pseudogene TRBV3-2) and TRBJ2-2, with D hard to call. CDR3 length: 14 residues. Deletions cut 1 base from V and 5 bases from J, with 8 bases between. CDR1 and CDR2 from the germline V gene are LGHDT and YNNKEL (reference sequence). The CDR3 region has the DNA TGTGCCAGCAGCCAAGTCAGGTTAACCGGGGAGCTGTTTTTT. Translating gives CASSQVRLTGELFF.

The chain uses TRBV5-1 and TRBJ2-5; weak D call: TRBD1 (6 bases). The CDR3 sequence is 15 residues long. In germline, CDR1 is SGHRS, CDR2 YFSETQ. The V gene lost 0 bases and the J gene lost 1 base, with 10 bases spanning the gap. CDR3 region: CASSLGGRGQETQYF. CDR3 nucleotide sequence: TGCGCCAGCAGCTTGGGGGGCAGGGGCCAAGAGACCCAGTACTTC.

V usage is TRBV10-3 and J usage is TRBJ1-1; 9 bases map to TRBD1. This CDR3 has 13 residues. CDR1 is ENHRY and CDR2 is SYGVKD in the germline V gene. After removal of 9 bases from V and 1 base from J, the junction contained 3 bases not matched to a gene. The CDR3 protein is CAITGQGNTEAFF. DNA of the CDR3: TGTGCCATAACGGGACAGGGGAACACTGAAGCTTTCTTT.

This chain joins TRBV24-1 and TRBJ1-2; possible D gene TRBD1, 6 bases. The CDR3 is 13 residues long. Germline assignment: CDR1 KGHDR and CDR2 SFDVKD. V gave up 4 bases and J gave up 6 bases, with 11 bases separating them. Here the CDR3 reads CATSEKGGHGYTF. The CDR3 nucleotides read TGTGCCACCAGTGAGAAAGGGGGTCATGGCTACACCTTC.

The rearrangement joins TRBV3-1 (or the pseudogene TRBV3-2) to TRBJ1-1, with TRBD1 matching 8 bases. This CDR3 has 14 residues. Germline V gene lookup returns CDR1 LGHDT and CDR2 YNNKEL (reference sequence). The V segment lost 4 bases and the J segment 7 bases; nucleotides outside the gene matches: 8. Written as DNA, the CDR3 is TGTGCCAGCAGCCCCTCTAGTGGGACAGGTGAAGCTTTCTTT. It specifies CASSPSSGTGEAFF.